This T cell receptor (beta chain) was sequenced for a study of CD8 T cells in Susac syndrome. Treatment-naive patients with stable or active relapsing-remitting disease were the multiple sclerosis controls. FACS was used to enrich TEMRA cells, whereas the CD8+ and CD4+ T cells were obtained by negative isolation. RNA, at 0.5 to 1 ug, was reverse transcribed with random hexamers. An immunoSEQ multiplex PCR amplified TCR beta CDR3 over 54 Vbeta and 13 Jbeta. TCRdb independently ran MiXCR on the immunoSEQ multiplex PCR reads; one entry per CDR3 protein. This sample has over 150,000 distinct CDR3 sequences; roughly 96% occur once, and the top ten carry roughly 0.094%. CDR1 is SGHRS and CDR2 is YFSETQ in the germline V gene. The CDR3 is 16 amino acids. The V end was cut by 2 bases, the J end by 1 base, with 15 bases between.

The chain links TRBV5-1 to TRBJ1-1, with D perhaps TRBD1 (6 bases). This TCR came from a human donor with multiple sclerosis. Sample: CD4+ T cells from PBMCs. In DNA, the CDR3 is TGCGCCAGCAGCTTAACCGGGACAAGGAAGAACACTGAAGCTTTCTTT. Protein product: CASSLTGTRKNTEAFF.